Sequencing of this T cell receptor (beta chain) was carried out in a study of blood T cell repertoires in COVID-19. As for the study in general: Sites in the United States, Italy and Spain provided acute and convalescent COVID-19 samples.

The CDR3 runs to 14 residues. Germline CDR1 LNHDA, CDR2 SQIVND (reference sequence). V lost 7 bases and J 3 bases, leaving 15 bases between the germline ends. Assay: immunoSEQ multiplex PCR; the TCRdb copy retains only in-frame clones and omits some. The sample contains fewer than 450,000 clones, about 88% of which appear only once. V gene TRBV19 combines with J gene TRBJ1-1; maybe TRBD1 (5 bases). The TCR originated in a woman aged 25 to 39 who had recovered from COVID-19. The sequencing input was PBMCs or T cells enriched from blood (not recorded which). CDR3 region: CASTNPGGYTEAFF. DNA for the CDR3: TGTGCCAGTACCAATCCGGGGGGTTACACTGAAGCTTTCTTT.